Each of the 8 T cell receptor beta chains below was sequenced from the same sample in a study of blood T cell repertoires in COVID-19. TCRdb's table, derived via immunoSEQ multiplex PCR, lists solely in-frame clones and lacks some. The table has some 300,000 clones, roughly nine tenths seen once; the top ten hold roughly a tenth. Material: PBMCs or T cells enriched from blood (not recorded which). These receptors all stem from a woman under 40 who had recovered from COVID-19.

V is TRBV6-5 and J is TRBJ2-7; 9 nucleotides agree with TRBD1. V was pared by 2 bases and J by 6 bases, with 8 bases of the junction left unmatched. The CDR3 extends over 15 amino acids. Germline V gives CDR1 MNHEY, CDR2 SVGAGI. The CDR3 DNA follows: TGTGCCAGCAGTTACACCGGGACAGGGCTGGGCGAGCAGTACTTC. Amino acids: CASSYTGTGLGEQYF.

This rearrangement joins TRBV10-3 to TRBJ1-5, with D tentatively TRBD1 (6 bases). V was cut by 6 bases and J by 3 bases, with 18 bases left in between. Germline values: CDR1 ENHRY, CDR2 SYGVKD. The length of the CDR3 is 16 residues. The CDR3 here is CAISVSEGGPNQPQHF. As DNA, the CDR3 is TGTGCCATCAGCGTCTCAGAGGGGGGGCCCAATCAGCCCCAGCATTTT.

The chain is built from TRBV6-2 or TRBV6-3 and TRBJ2-7; D perhaps matches TRBD2 (5 bases). The V and J ends lost 0 bases and 6 bases respectively, with 12 bases between them. Germline CDR1 is MNHEY and CDR2 is SVGEGT. The CDR3 totals 14 residues. The CDR3: CASSYSAEGREQYF. CDR3 nucleotide sequence: TGTGCCAGCAGTTACTCGGCTGAGGGTCGCGAGCAGTACTTC.

This sequence joins TRBV6-5 and TRBJ2-1, with D possibly TRBD2 on 5 matching bases. From germline, CDR1 is MNHEY and CDR2 SVGAGI. V was clipped by 10 bases and J by 2 bases, with 15 bases between them. This CDR3 comprises 14 residues. CDR3 region: CATQRSGTYNEQFF. CDR3 DNA: TGTGCCACCCAAAGGAGCGGAACCTACAATGAGCAGTTCTTC.

The CDR3 loop reads CASSGSATSPEYNEQFF. The CDR3 coding sequence is TGTGCCAGCAGCGGCTCCGCGACTAGCCCAGAGTACAATGAGCAGTTCTTC. This chain joins TRBV21-1 and TRBJ2-1; the DNA was not compared with TRBD2, the D call given in the table. TRBV21-1 constitutes a pseudogene. The CDR3 is made up of 17 amino acids.

The chain has TRBV29-1 and TRBJ2-7; 8 nucleotides match TRBD1. The CDR3 runs 13 residues. The V gene end was trimmed by 3 bases and the J gene end by 3 bases; junction bases not matched to a gene: 4. CDR1 and CDR2 from the germline V gene are SQVTM and ANQGSEA. The CDR3 DNA is TGCAGCGTTGAGACCGGACAGGGCTACGAGCAGTACTTC. Amino acids: CSVETGQGYEQYF.

This chain connects TRBV5-8 to TRBJ1-5; tentatively, D is TRBD1 (5 bases). V was cut by 0 bases and J by 2 bases, with 12 bases left in between. This CDR3 has 16 residues. Germline V gene lookup returns CDR1 SGHTS and CDR2 YDEGEE. For the CDR3, the DNA is TGTGCCAGCAGCTTGGTCGTACGGGGGGGCAATCAGCCCCAGCATTTT. It encodes CASSLVVRGGNQPQHF.

CDR3 sequence (DNA): TGTGCCAGCAGCCCGGTGCGGTGGGGGCGTGGGGCCTATGGCTACACCTTC. It encodes CASSPVRWGRGAYGYTF. The chain couples TRBV7-9 to TRBJ1-2; maybe TRBD1 (6 bases). This CDR3 region has 17 residues. The ends were cut back, 5 bases at V and 4 bases at J, with 23 bases in the middle. Germline values: CDR1 SEHNR, CDR2 FQNEAQ (reference sequence).